This entry describes one TCR beta chain. Its antigen is as yet unknown. Germline-derived CDR1 and CDR2 are MNHNY and SVGAGI (reference sequence). This CDR3 has 15 residues. The germline V and J ends were trimmed by 0 bases and 2 bases, with 9 bases remaining between them. The data were obtained in a study of T cells in localized non-small cell lung cancer. Study-level results: Across samples, adjacent lung featured a median around 57 of the top 100 tumor clones. The study sequenced only one region of the tumor. As a result, intratumor heterogeneity could not be excluded and remains possible.

Assay used: immunoSEQ multiplex PCR; TCRdb lists only in-frame clones, some missing. In the table there are under 15,000 clones, approximately 86% of which are singletons. Source: peripheral blood, taken before any cancer treatment. The chain couples TRBV6-6 to TRBJ2-3; a possible D gene is TRBD2 (6 bases). The sequence was obtained from a male donor at least 60 years old with stage III lung adenocarcinoma. The DNA for the CDR3 is TGTGCCAGCAGTTACTCAGGGACTCCCACAGATACGCAGTATTTT. It yields the protein CASSYSGTPTDTQYF.